This is a list of T cell receptor beta chains from one sample in a study of cytomegalovirus exposure and HLA in healthy donors. Profiled with immunoSEQ multiplex PCR; TCRdb holds only in-frame clones, not every one. Of 85,000 to 120,000 clones listed, 75% are singletons. The sequenced material came from PBMCs. The receptors derive from a male donor in good health and CMV-seropositive. Both conserved end residues are part of each CDR3. D genes are given only for firm matches. Only part of the rows carry a size: once, few, many, or a class if the clone is expanded.

v_gene	d_gene	abundance	j_gene	CDR3aa	CDR3nt
TRBV28	TRBD1	-	TRBJ2-7	CASSFPGQVSYEQYF	TGTGCCAGCAGTTTCCCCGGACAGGTCTCCTACGAGCAGTACTTC
TRBV14	TRBD1	-	TRBJ1-2	CASSQRQGINYGYTF	TGTGCCAGCAGCCAGAGACAGGGAATTAACTATGGCTACACCTTC
TRBV7-6	TRBD2	-	TRBJ2-7	CASSAQRGGCGQYF	TGTGCCAGCAGCGCGCAACGGGGGGGTTGCGGGCAGTACTTC
TRBV5-1	TRBD1	-	TRBJ2-5	CASSWGQGGQETQYF	TGCGCCAGCAGCTGGGGACAGGGGGGACAAGAGACCCAGTACTTC
TRBV6-1	-	-	TRBJ1-5	CASSESAADSNQPQNF	TGTGCCAGCAGTGAATCAGCAGCTGATAGCAATCAGCCCCAGAATTTT
TRBV2	-	-	TRBJ1-2	CASVNVLSAANGYTF	TGTGCCAGCGTAAACGTCTTGTCGGCGGCGAATGGCTACACCTTC
TRBV27	TRBD2	few	TRBJ2-7	CASWTSGFPYEQYF	TGTGCCAGCTGGACTAGCGGGTTCCCCTACGAGCAGTACTTC
TRBV7-2	-	once	TRBJ2-1	CASSYASRGASYNEQFF	TGTGCCAGCAGCTACGCCTCGCGGGGAGCCTCCTACAATGAGCAGTTCTTC
TRBV27	-	-	TRBJ2-3	CASRPTALTDTQYF	TGTGCCAGCAGGCCGACAGCCCTCACAGATACGCAGTATTTT
TRBV19	-	-	TRBJ1-2	CASSIGGQRSGYTF	TGTGCCAGTAGTATAGGTGGACAGCGTTCGGGCTACACCTTC
TRBV2	TRBD2	-	TRBJ2-1	CASGHGTSGPAYNEQFF	TGTGCCAGCGGGCACGGGACTAGCGGGCCGGCCTACAATGAGCAGTTCTTC
TRBV27	TRBD1	few	TRBJ2-1	CASSRTGPSYNEQFF	TGTGCCAGCAGTCGGACAGGACCATCTTACAATGAGCAGTTCTTC
TRBV5-1	-	-	TRBJ2-7	CASSLHGGGDEQYF	TGCGCCAGCAGCTTGCACGGGGGAGGTGACGAGCAGTACTTC
TRBV7-2	-	-	TRBJ2-2	CASSLQGGNTGELFF	TGTGCCAGCAGCTTACAGGGAGGGAACACCGGGGAGCTGTTTTTT
TRBV5-4	-	-	TRBJ2-7	CASSFKSPPYEQYF	TGTGCCAGCAGCTTCAAGAGCCCACCCTACGAGCAGTACTTC
TRBV2	TRBD1	-	TRBJ1-2	CARETGERVEGYTF	TGTGCCAGAGAGACAGGGGAAAGAGTAGAAGGCTACACCTTC
TRBV5-4	-	-	TRBJ2-5	CASSLPGTPLRETQYF	TGTGCCAGCAGCTTGCCCGGGACTCCCCTTAGAGAGACCCAGTACTTC
TRBV9	-	-	TRBJ1-1	CVSTPTEGVNTEAFF	TGTGTCAGCACCCCGACCGAGGGGGTGAACACTGAAGCTTTCTTT
TRBV19	TRBD2	-	TRBJ2-1	CASSHSGRSYNEQFF	TGTGCCAGTAGTCACAGCGGGAGGAGTTACAATGAGCAGTTCTTC
TRBV15	-	-	TRBJ2-1	CATAPRGSLSSYNEQFF	TGTGCCACCGCACCCCGGGGGAGCTTGAGCTCCTACAATGAGCAGTTCTTC
TRBV2	-	-	TRBJ1-1	CASSDPGAVTEAFF	TGTGCCAGCAGTGACCCAGGGGCGGTCACTGAAGCTTTCTTT
TRBV4-3	-	-	TRBJ2-7	CASSQVWGFGYEQYF	TGCGCCAGCAGCCAAGTTTGGGGCTTCGGGTACGAGCAGTACTTC
TRBV27	TRBD1	-	TRBJ1-5	CASSADRINQPQHF	TGTGCCAGCAGTGCGGACAGGATCAATCAGCCCCAGCATTTT
TRBV28	TRBD1	-	TRBJ1-2	CAISGGELYGYTF	TGTGCCATCTCAGGGGGCGAACTCTATGGCTACACCTTC
TRBV9	-	-	TRBJ1-4	CASSVGWDTNEKLFF	TGTGCCAGCAGCGTAGGATGGGACACCAATGAAAAACTGTTTTTT
TRBV4-1	-	few	TRBJ1-1	CASSKGGTEAFF	TGCGCCAGCAGTAAAGGGGGCACTGAAGCTTTCTTT
TRBV25-1	-	-	TRBJ2-7	CASSPEGRGLYEQYF	TGTGCCAGCAGTCCGGAGGGCAGGGGGTTGTACGAGCAGTACTTC
TRBV4-3	TRBD2	medium-sized	TRBJ2-2	CASSQSAGTNTGELFF	TGCGCCAGCAGCCAATCAGCGGGGACGAACACCGGGGAGCTGTTTTTT
TRBV7-3	-	-	TRBJ1-6	CASSSPARNSPLHF	TGTGCCAGCAGCTCCCCGGCTAGAAATTCACCCCTCCACTTT
TRBV7-7	TRBD2	-	TRBJ2-3	CASSWASGDTQYF	TGTGCTAGCAGCTGGGCTAGCGGAGATACGCAGTATTTT
TRBV9	TRBD2	-	TRBJ2-3	CASSAGTSDFTDTQYF	TGTGCCAGCAGCGCAGGGACTAGCGACTTTACAGATACGCAGTATTTT
TRBV19	-	-	TRBJ1-5	CASRRQELRNQPQHF	TGTGCCAGTAGGAGACAGGAGCTAAGAAATCAGCCCCAGCATTTT
TRBV5-6	-	-	TRBJ1-4	CASSFRVSTNEKLFF	TGTGCCAGCAGCTTTAGAGTTTCAACTAATGAAAAACTGTTTTTT
TRBV10-2	TRBD1	-	TRBJ2-7	CASSEYVGGMDEQYF	TGCGCCAGCAGTGAGTACGTAGGGGGCATGGACGAGCAGTACTTC
TRBV7-2	TRBD2	-	TRBJ2-3	CASTRTSGVDTQYF	TGTGCCAGCACCAGGACTAGCGGGGTGGATACGCAGTATTTT
TRBV4-3	-	-	TRBJ2-3	CASSQDGRAGGTDTQYF	TGCGCCAGCAGCCAAGATGGTCGAGCAGGGGGCACAGATACGCAGTATTTT
TRBV28	TRBD1	-	TRBJ1-6	CASSPEGASSYNSPLHF	TGTGCCAGCAGTCCGGAGGGGGCGAGCTCCTATAATTCACCCCTCCACTTT
TRBV7-9	TRBD1	-	TRBJ2-5	CASSVHRGIREETQYF	TGTGCCAGCAGCGTACACAGGGGGATCCGGGAAGAGACCCAGTACTTC
TRBV7-9	TRBD2	few	TRBJ2-1	CASSQMSGGDYNEQFF	TGTGCCAGCAGTCAAATGAGCGGGGGGGACTACAATGAGCAGTTCTTC
TRBV19	-	many	TRBJ2-7	CASSPTGGSYEQYF	TGTGCCAGTAGTCCGACTGGGGGGTCCTACGAGCAGTACTTC
TRBV6-5	TRBD1	-	TRBJ2-7	CATKDRGFNEQYF	TGTGCCACCAAGGACAGGGGATTCAACGAGCAGTACTTC
TRBV11-2	TRBD2	-	TRBJ2-5	CASSLGLAGSVQETQYF	TGTGCCAGCAGCTTAGGACTAGCGGGATCCGTCCAAGAGACCCAGTACTTC
TRBV4-3	TRBD1	-	TRBJ2-2	CASSQDPGQGVTGELFF	TGCGCCAGCAGCCAAGACCCGGGACAGGGGGTCACCGGGGAGCTGTTTTTT
TRBV5-4	-	-	TRBJ2-1	CASSLGGPTDFSYNEQFF	TGTGCCAGCAGCTTGGGGGGGCCTACAGATTTCTCCTACAATGAGCAGTTCTTC
TRBV28	TRBD1	-	TRBJ1-1	CASSSRDRGFANTEAFF	TGTGCCAGCAGTTCTAGGGACAGGGGATTCGCGAACACTGAAGCTTTCTTT
TRBV28	-	few	TRBJ2-7	CASSLTGGKYEQYF	TGTGCCAGCAGTTTAACGGGGGGCAAATACGAGCAGTACTTC
TRBV7-6	TRBD1	-	TRBJ1-2	CASSPHGQGADYGYTF	TGTGCCAGCAGCCCCCATGGACAGGGGGCGGACTATGGCTACACCTTC
TRBV9	-	few	TRBJ2-7	CASSLRPHSISYEQYF	TGTGCCAGCAGCCTCCGTCCGCACAGCATTTCCTACGAGCAGTACTTC
TRBV27	TRBD2	-	TRBJ2-7	CASSLAGAASGGAGEQYF	TGTGCCAGCAGTTTGGCCGGGGCGGCTAGCGGGGGGGCTGGCGAGCAGTACTTC
TRBV7-9	-	-	TRBJ2-1	CSTGTRTSEQFF	TGTTCCACCGGGACAAGGACATCCGAGCAGTTCTTC
TRBV28	-	-	TRBJ1-1	CASSQITGWAFF	TGTGCCAGCAGCCAAATAACAGGGTGGGCTTTCTTT
TRBV21-1	-	once	TRBJ2-1	CASSRGPGERGYNEQFF	TGTGCCAGCAGCAGGGGGCCGGGAGAGCGGGGCTACAATGAGCAGTTCTTC